Below are 17 T cell receptor beta chains sequenced from a single sample in a study of naive and memory T cell subsets. Broader study findings: Naive repertoires, especially CD8, held a few larger clonotypes, possibly memory cells re-expressing CD45RA.

An equimolar mix of two oligonucleotides served as the beta constant-region primer for TRBC1 and TRBC2. The ligated cDNA underwent four PCR rounds using SP2 and nested alpha and beta constant-region primers. One entry per CDR3 protein, called by TCRdb with MiXCR from the UMI-ligation and nested PCR reads. The sample consists of tens of thousands of distinct CDR3 sequences, approximately 11% of them appearing once. These receptors' antigens are unknown. The specimen was naive CD4+ T cells from blood. These receptors all come from a human donor in good health.

This clonotype was counted many times. The chain carries TRBV5-6 and TRBJ2-1; D could derive from TRBD1 or TRBD2 (5 bases each). The germline CDR1 and CDR2 sequences are SGHDT and YYEEEE. Trimming removed 4 bases from V and 3 bases from J, with 11 bases in between. The CDR3 spans 14 residues. CDR3 region: CASSKGTVYNEQFF. The CDR3 bases are TGTGCCAGCAGCAAAGGGACCGTCTACAATGAGCAGTTCTTC. Based on the CDR3 plus reference TRBV5-6 and TRBJ2-1, the full variable domain is DAGVTQSPTHLIKTRGQQVTLRCSPKSGHDTVSWYQQALGQGPQFIFQYYEEEERQRGNFPDRFSGHQFPNYSSELNVNALLLGDSALYLCASSKGTVYNEQFFGPGTRLTVL.

This clonotype showed up just a few times. V is TRBV6-2 or TRBV6-3 and J is TRBJ2-5, with 7 bases matching TRBD1. The V and J ends lost 7 bases and 5 bases, in that order; junction bases with no gene match: 10. The CDR3 has 14 residues. The germline gives CDR1 MNHEY, CDR2 SVGEGT. In DNA form, the CDR3 reads TGTGCCAGCACCAAGGACAGGCCTTTCGAGACCCAGTACTTC. Translation: CASTKDRPFETQYF.

V gene TRBV7-9 combines with J gene TRBJ2-3, with 10 bases matching TRBD2. The CDR3 covers 16 residues. With 5 bases clipped from V and 0 bases from J, the junction kept 5 bases outside the gene matches. The V gene's germline CDR1 is SEHNR and CDR2 FQNEAQ (reference sequence). CDR3 nucleotides: TGTGCCAGCAGCAAAGGACTAGCGGCTAGCACAGATACGCAGTATTTT. It translates to CASSKGLAASTDTQYF.

The gene calls are TRBV18 and TRBJ2-1; TRBD2 agrees at 7 bases. This CDR3 region has 14 residues. Germline V gene sequence: CDR1 KGHSH, CDR2 LQKENI. The trim removed 8 bases at V and 6 bases at J, leaving 10 bases unmatched. As DNA, the CDR3 is TGTGCCAGCACTACGCAGCCGGGGGGCAATGAGCAGTTCTTC. It is translated as CASTTQPGGNEQFF.

This sequence joins TRBV19 and TRBJ1-6; the D gene is possibly TRBD1 (6 bases). The CDR3 contains 17 residues. Germline V gives CDR1 LNHDA, CDR2 SQIVND (reference sequence). The ends were cut back, 9 bases at V and 1 base at J, with 19 bases in the middle. CDR3 amino acids: CASARRDIGSYNSPLHF. The CDR3 nucleotides read TGTGCCAGCGCTCGCCGGGACATTGGTTCCTATAATTCACCCCTCCACTTT.

J is TRBJ2-7 and V is TRBV2; D ambiguous. The germline gives CDR1 SNHLY, CDR2 FYNNEI. This CDR3 spans 11 amino acids. Trimming took off 9 bases at V and 2 bases at J, with 8 bases between the two ends. The CDR3, as DNA: TGTGCCAGTGCACCAGCCTACGAGCAGTACTTC. Translated: CASAPAYEQYF.

The rearrangement uses TRBV12-3 or TRBV12-4 and TRBJ1-2; 8 nucleotides match TRBD1. CDR3 size: 14 residues. J lost 3 bases, V lost 5 bases, and 5 bases had no gene match. This CDR3 reads CASSPGGADYGYTF. CDR3 nucleotide sequence: TGTGCCAGCAGTCCAGGGGGCGCGGACTATGGCTACACCTTC.

CDR3 nucleotides: TGTGCCAGCAGCCAAGATAACCGGGTTGGGGCCAACGTCCTGACTTTC. This codes for CASSQDNRVGANVLTF. The chain joins TRBV3-1 to TRBJ2-6; D is unclear. The CDR3 runs to 16 residues. Germline CDR1 and CDR2: LGHDT and YNNKEL (reference sequence). With 0 bases removed from V and 3 bases from J, the gap between germline ends came to 9 bases.

This clonotype was counted between two and nine times. The gene calls are TRBV7-9 and TRBJ2-3; 11 nucleotides align to TRBD2. Germline lookup yields CDR1 SEHNR and CDR2 FQNEAQ (reference sequence). After removal of 3 bases from V and 2 bases from J, the junction contained 4 bases not matched to a gene. This CDR3 comprises 16 residues. CDR3 sequence (DNA): TGTGCCAGCAGCTTCGGGACTAGCGGATACACAGATACGCAGTATTTT. Translated: CASSFGTSGYTDTQYF.

Only a few counts were recorded for this clonotype. CDR3 bases: TGTGCCAGCAGTTTGCCCCCTCAGAACACTGAAGCTTTCTTT. Amino acid sequence: CASSLPPQNTEAFF. The chain uses TRBV12-3 or TRBV12-4 and TRBJ1-1, with no clear D. This CDR3 region has 14 residues. V lost 3 bases to trimming and J lost 1 base, with 9 bases between them.

The chain uses TRBV4-1 and TRBJ2-1; 7 bases fit TRBD2. Per germline, CDR1 MGHRA and CDR2 YSYEKL. After removal of 2 bases from V and 5 bases from J, the junction contained 18 bases not matched to a gene. The CDR3 contains 19 residues. The CDR3 DNA reads TGCGCCAGCAGCCAATTACCGCCACGGATCGGGAGGAGAAACAATGAGCAGTTCTTC. The encoded protein is CASSQLPPRIGRRNNEQFF.

This clonotype was seen ten or more times. The CDR3, as DNA: TGTGCCATCAGTGTAACAGGCGGCTACGAGCAGTACTTC. This codes for CAISVTGGYEQYF. The V and J genes are TRBV10-3 and TRBJ2-7; D perhaps matches TRBD1 (5 bases). This CDR3 is built from 13 residues. Germline loops: CDR1 ENHRY, CDR2 SYGVKD. The V end was cut by 4 bases, the J end by 3 bases, with 10 bases between.

This clonotype came up many times. The J gene is TRBJ2-1, the V gene TRBV12-3 or TRBV12-4; no reliable D call. Between the trimmed V and J ends, which lost 1 base and 6 bases, there was a span of 7 bases. This CDR3 region has 13 residues. The CDR3 nucleotides are TGTGCCAGCAGTTTAGGGCACTTCAATGAGCAGTTCTTC. Encoded protein: CASSLGHFNEQFF.

At least ten counts were recorded for this clonotype. CDR3 loop: CSAGRAATGQGSEQYF. CDR3 bases: TGCAGTGCCGGAAGAGCTGCAACGGGACAGGGAAGCGAGCAGTACTTC. The chain carries TRBV20-1 and TRBJ2-7; TRBD1 aligns across 9 bases. The junction had 18 bases not matched to a gene; V was cut back by 6 bases and J by 6 bases. The CDR3 runs to 16 residues. Looked up from germline, CDR1 is DFQATT and CDR2 is SNEGSKA (reference sequence).

V and J are TRBV27 and TRBJ2-3, with 13 bases aligning to TRBD2. This CDR3 has 17 amino acids. Germline V gene data show CDR1 as MNHEY and CDR2 as SMNVEV (reference sequence). Unmatched junction bases numbered 10, after V lost 5 bases and J lost 5 bases. The CDR3 DNA reads TGTGCCAGCAGTAGTACTAGCGGGAGGGATTTAGGAGATACGCAGTATTTT. Residues: CASSSTSGRDLGDTQYF.

V and J are TRBV6-1 and TRBJ2-4, with a weak D call TRBD2 (6 bases). Trimming removed 4 bases from V and 8 bases from J, with 18 bases in between. The length of the CDR3 is 15 residues. Germline V gene lookup returns CDR1 MNHNS and CDR2 SASEGT. CDR3 in DNA: TGTGCCAGCAGTGTGGAGGGAATTGGCCAGGACATTCAGTACTTC. Protein: CASSVEGIGQDIQYF.

This clonotype turned up a few times. The chain links TRBV3-1 to TRBJ2-7; D remains unclear. CDR1 is LGHDT, CDR2 YNNKEL, per germline (reference sequence). V was cut by 1 base and J by 9 bases, with 10 bases left in between. The CDR3 is 12 residues long. The DNA for the CDR3 is TGTGCCAGCAGCCAAGTCCCTGCAAGGCAGTACTTC. This gives the protein CASSQVPARQYF.